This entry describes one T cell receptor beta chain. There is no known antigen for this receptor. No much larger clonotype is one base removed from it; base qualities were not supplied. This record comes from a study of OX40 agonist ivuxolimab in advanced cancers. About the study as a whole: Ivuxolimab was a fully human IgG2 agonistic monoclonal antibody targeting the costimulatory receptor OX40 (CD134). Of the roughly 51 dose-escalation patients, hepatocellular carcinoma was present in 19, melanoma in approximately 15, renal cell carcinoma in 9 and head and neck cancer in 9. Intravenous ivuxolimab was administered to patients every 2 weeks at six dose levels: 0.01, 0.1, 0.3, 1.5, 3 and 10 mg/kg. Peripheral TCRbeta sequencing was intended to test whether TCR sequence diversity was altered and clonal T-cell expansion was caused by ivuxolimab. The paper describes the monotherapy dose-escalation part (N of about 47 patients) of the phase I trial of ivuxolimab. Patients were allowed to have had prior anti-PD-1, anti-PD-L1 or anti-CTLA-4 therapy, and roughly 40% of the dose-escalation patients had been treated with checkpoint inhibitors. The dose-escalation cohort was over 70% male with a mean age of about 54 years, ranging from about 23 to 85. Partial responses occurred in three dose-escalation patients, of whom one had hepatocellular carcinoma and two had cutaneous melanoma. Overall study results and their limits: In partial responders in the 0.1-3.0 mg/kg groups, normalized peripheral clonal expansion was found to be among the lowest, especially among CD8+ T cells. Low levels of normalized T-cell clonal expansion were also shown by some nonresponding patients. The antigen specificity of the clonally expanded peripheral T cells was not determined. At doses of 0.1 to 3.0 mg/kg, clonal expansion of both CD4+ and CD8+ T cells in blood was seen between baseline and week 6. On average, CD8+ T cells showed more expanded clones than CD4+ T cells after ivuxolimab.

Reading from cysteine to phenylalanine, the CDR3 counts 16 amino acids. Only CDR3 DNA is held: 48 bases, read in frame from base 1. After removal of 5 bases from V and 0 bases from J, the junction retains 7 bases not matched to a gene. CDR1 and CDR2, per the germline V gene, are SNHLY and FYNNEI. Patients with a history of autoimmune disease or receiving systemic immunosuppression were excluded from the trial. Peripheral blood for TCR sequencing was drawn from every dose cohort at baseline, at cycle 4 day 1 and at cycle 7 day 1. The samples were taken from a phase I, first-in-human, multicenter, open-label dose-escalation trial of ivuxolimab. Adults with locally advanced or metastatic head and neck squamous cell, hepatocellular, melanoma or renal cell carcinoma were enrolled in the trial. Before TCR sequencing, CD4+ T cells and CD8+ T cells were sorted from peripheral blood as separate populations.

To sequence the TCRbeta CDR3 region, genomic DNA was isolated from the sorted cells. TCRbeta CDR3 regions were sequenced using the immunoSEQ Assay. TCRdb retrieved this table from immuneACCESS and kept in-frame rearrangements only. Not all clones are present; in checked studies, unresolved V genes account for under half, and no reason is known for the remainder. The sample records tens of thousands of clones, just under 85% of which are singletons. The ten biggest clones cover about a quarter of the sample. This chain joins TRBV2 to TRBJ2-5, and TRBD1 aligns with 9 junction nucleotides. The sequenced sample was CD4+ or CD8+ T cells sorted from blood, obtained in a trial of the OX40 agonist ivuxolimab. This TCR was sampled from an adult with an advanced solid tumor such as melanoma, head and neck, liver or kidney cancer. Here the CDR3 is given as CASSTTGTGYQETQYF. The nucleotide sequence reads TGTGCCAGCAGTACGACCGGGACAGGGTACCAAGAGACCCAGTACTTC.